One TCR beta chain is described in this entry. What it recognizes is unknown. These data are taken from a study of cytomegalovirus exposure and HLA in healthy donors. Findings and limits, study-wide: Cytomegalovirus association was listed for around 170 TCR beta chains. That first-cohort TCR clusters tended to co-occur in the 95 to 150 validation repertoires was found in a later analysis.

Measured with immunoSEQ multiplex PCR; TCRdb has only the in-frame clones, and not every one. The table includes some 120,000 clones, almost 90% detected once. The CDR3 runs 15 residues. Germline V gene lookup returns CDR1 SGDLS and CDR2 YYNGEE. The V and J ends lost 3 bases and 4 bases, in that order; junction bases with no gene match: 5. The source of this sequence is a man younger than 45 in good health and CMV-seronegative. The sequenced sample was PBMCs. J is TRBJ1-3 and V is TRBV9; TRBD1 agrees at 9 bases. CDR3 nucleotide sequence: TGTGCCAGCAGCGGGGGGACAGGGAGCGGAAACACCATATATTTT. Residues: CASSGGTGSGNTIYF.